Reported below is one T cell receptor (beta chain). This entry comes from a study of blood T cell repertoires in COVID-19. Study information: COVID-19 samples, acute and convalescent, were from the United States, Italy and Spain. The analysed material was cDNA or gDNA that came from T cells, B-cell-depleted T cells, or PBMCs.

This CDR3 is built from 15 residues. Germline V gives CDR1 SGHAT, CDR2 FQNNGV. V shed 4 bases and J shed 0 bases, with 10 bases lying between them. As handled by the study authors: Reference gene primer amplification in the assay estimated nucleated cell counts. Libraries were prepared by immunoSEQ multiplex PCR; TCRdb keeps only in-frame clonotypes and omits some of them. V and J calls and clone size follow that table, whereas D and trimming were derived from the DNA. The sample holds about 210,000 clones; approximately 90% are singletons and the top ten take 4% to 5.5%. The chain recombines TRBV11-2 with TRBJ1-3; no definite D call. This clonotype originated in a woman aged 35 to 49 with acute or convalescent COVID-19. Material for sequencing was peripheral blood. CDR3 nucleotide sequence: TGTGCCAGCAGCTCTACGATTTACTCTGGAAACACCATATATTTT. This codes for CASSSTIYSGNTIYF.